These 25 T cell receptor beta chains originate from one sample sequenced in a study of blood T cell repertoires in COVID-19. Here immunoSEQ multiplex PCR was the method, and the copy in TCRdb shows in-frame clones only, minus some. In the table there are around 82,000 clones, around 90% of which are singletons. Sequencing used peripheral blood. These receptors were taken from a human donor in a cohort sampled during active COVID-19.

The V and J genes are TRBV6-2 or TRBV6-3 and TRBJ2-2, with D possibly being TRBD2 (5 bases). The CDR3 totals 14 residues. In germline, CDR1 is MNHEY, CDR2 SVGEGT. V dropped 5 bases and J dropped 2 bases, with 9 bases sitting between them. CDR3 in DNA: TGTGCCAGCAGTAGGAGGCTCAACACCGGGGAGCTGTTTTTT. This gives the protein CASSRRLNTGELFF.

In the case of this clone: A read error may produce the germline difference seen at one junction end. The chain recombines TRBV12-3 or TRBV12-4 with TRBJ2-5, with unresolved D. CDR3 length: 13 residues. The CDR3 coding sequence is TGTGCCAGCAGTTTAGGGCAAAAAGAGGCCCAGTACTTC. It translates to CASSLGQKEAQYF.

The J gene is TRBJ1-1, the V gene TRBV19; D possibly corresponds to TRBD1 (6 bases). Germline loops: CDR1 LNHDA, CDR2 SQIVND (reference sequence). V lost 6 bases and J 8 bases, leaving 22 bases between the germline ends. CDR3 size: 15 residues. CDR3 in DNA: TGTGCCAGTAGAGGCATCGTGGGGGCCCTACCAGAAGCTTTCTTT. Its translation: CASRGIVGALPEAFF.

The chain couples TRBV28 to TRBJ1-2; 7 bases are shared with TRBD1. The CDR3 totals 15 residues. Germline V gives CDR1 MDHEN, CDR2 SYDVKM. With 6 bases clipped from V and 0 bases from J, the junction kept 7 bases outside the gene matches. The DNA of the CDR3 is TGTGCCAGCAGCCCCACAGGGGAAACTAACTATGGCTACACCTTC. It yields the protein CASSPTGETNYGYTF.

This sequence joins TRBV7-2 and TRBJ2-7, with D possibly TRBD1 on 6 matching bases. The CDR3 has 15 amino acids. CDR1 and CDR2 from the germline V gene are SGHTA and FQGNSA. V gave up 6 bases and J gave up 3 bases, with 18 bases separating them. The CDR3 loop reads CASRTGAGQFYEQYF. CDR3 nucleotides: TGTGCCAGCAGGACAGGCGCAGGGCAGTTCTACGAGCAGTACTTC.

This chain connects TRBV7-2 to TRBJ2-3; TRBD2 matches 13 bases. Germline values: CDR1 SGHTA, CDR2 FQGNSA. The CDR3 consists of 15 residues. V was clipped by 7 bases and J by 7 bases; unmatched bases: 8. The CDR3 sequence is CASTVTSGGTNTQYF. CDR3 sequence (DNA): TGTGCCAGCACTGTGACTAGCGGGGGGACCAATACGCAGTATTTT.

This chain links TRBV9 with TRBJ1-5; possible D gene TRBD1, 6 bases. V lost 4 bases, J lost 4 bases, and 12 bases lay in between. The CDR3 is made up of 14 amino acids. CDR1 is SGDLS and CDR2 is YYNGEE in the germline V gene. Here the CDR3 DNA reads TGTGCCAGCAGCACCGACCAGGGGAATCAGCCCCAGCATTTT. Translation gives CASSTDQGNQPQHF.

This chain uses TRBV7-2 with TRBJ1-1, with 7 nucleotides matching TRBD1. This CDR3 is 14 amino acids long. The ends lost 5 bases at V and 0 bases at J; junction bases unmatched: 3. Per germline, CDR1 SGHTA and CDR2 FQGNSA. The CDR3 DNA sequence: TGTGCCAGCAGCGAGACAGGGTTGAACACTGAAGCTTTCTTT. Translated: CASSETGLNTEAFF.

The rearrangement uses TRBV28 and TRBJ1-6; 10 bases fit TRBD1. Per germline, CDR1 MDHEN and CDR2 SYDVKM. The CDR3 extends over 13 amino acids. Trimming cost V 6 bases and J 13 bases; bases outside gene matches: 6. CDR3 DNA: TGTGCCAGCAGAATCGGGACAGGGGTCCCCCTCCACTTT. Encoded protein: CASRIGTGVPLHF.

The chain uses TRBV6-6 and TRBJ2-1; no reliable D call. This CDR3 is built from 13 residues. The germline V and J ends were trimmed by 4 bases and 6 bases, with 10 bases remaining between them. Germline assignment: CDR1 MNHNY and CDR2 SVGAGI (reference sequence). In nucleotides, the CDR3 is TGTGCCAGCAGTTCGACTTCCCTCAATGAGCAGTTCTTC. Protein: CASSSTSLNEQFF.

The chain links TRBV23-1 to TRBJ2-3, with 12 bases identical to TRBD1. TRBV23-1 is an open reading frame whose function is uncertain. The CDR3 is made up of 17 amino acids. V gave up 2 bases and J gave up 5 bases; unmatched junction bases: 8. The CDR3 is CASSQQHGTGGLDTQYF. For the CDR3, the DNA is TGCGCCAGCAGTCAACAACACGGGACAGGGGGCTTAGATACGCAGTATTTT.

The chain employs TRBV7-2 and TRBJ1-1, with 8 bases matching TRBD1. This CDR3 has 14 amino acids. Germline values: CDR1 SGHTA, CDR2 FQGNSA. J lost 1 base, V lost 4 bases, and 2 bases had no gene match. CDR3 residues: CASSSQGENTEAFF. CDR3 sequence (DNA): TGTGCCAGCAGCTCACAGGGGGAGAACACTGAAGCTTTCTTT.

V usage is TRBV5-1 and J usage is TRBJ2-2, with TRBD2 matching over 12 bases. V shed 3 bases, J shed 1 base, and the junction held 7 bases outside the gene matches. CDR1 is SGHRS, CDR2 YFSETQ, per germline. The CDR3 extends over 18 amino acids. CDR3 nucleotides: TGCGCCAGCAGCTCTGGACTAGCGGGGACTGGGAACACCGGGGAGCTGTTTTTT. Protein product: CASSSGLAGTGNTGELFF.

CDR3 sequence (DNA): TGTGCCAGCAGCTTAGGGACAGGGACTAACACTGAAGCTTTCTTT. Translated: CASSLGTGTNTEAFF. The chain employs TRBV13 and TRBJ1-1; 7 nucleotides agree with TRBD1. Germline V CDR1 and CDR2: PRHDT, FYEKMQ (reference sequence). The V and J ends lost 0 bases and 2 bases, in that order; junction bases with no gene match: 3. The CDR3 is 15 amino acids. The variable domain in full, with the rest retrieved from reference TRBV13 and TRBJ1-1, is AAGVIQSPRHLIKEKRETATLKCYPIPRHDTVYWYQQGPGQDPQFLISFYEKMQSDKGSIPDRFSAQQFSDYHSELNMSSLELGDSALYFCASSLGTGTNTEAFFGQGTRLTVV.

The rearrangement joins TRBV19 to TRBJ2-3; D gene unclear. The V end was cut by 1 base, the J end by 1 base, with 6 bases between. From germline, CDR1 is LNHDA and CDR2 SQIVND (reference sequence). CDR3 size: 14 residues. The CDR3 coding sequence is TGTGCCAGTAGTATAGGGCAGGGCACAGATACGCAGTATTTT. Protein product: CASSIGQGTDTQYF.

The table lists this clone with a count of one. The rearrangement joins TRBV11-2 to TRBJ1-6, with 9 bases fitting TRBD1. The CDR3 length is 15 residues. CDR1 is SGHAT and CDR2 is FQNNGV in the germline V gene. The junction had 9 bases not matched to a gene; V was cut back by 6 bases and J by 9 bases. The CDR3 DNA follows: TGTGCCAGCAGATACCCGGGACAGGGCCGTTCACCCCTCCACTTT. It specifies CASRYPGQGRSPLHF. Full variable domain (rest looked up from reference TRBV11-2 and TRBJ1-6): EAGVAQSPRYKIIEKRQSVAFWCNPISGHATLYWYQQILGQGPKLLIQFQNNGVVDDSQLPKDRFSAERLKGVDSTLKIQPAKLEDSAVYLCASRYPGQGRSPLHFGNGTRLTVT.

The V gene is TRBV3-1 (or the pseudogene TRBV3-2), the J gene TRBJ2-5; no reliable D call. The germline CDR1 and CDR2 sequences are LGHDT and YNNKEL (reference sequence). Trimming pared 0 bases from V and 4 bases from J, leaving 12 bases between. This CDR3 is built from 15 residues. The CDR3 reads CASSQERSPRETQYF. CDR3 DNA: TGTGCCAGCAGCCAAGAGAGGAGCCCCAGAGAGACCCAGTACTTC.

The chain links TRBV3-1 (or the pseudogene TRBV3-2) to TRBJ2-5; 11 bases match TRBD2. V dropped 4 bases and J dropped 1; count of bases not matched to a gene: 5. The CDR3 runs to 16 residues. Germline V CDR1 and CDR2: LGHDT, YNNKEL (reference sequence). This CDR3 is CASSRWTSGFQETQYF. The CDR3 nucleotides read TGTGCCAGCAGCCGGTGGACTAGCGGGTTCCAAGAGACCCAGTACTTC.

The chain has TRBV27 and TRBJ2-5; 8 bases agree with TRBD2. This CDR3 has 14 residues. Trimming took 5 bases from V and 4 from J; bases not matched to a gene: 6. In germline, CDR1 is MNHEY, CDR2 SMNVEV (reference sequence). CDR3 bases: TGTGCCAGCAGTACCCTGGGACTAGGAGAGACCCAGTACTTC. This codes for CASSTLGLGETQYF.

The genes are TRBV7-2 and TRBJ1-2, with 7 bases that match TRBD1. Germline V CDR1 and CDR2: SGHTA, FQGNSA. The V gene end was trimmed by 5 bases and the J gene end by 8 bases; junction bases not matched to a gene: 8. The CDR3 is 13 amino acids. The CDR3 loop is CASSTDRVGGYTF. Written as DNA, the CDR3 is TGTGCCAGCAGCACAGACAGGGTGGGAGGCTACACCTTC.

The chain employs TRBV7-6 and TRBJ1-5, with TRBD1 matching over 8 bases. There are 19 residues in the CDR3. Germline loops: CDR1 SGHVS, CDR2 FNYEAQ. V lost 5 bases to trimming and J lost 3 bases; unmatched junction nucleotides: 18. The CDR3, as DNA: TGTGCCAGCAGCCTACGCCAGACAGGGGCGAACCTACTCAATCAGCCCCAGCATTTT. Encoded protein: CASSLRQTGANLLNQPQHF.

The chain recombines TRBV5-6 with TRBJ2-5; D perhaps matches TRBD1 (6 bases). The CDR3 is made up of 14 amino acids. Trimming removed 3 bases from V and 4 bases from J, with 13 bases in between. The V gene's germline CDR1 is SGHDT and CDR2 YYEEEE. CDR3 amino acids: CASSWGRRGETQYF. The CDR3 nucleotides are TGTGCCAGCAGCTGGGGGCGTAGAGGAGAGACCCAGTACTTC.

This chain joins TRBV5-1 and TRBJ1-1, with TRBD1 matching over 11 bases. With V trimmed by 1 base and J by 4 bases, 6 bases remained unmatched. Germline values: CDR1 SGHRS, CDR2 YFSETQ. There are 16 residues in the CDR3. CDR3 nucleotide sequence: TGCGCCAGCAGCTTGACCACCGGGACAGGGGGCACTGAAGCTTTCTTT. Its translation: CASSLTTGTGGTEAFF.

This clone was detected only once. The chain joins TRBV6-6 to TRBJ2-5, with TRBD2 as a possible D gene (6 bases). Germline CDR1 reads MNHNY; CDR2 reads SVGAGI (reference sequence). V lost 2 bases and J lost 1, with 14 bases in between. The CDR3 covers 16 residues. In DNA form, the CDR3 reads TGTGCCAGCAGTTACAGAGTGGGGGGAATCCAAGAGACCCAGTACTTC. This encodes CASSYRVGGIQETQYF.

The DNA of the CDR3 is TGTGCCTGGAGTGTCCAGGCGGGGGGCGAGACCCAGTACTTC. Amino acids: CAWSVQAGGETQYF. The chain employs TRBV30 and TRBJ2-5; 8 bases are a match to TRBD2. Trimming took 0 bases from V and 5 from J; bases not matched to a gene: 5. CDR3 length: 14 amino acids. The V gene's germline CDR1 is GTSNPN and CDR2 SVGIG (reference sequence).